Presented here are 13 T cell receptor beta chains from one specimen sequenced in a study of shared clonotypes between healthy human individuals. TCRdb's table, derived via immunoSEQ multiplex PCR, lists solely in-frame clones and lacks some. This sample has about 2.3 million clones, with over 85% found just once. Material for sequencing was naive CD4+ T cells from PBMCs. Described subset: CD45RA+ positively selected. These receptors originate from a man between 18 and 35 years old in good health. Some clones in this sample may be carry-over from other donors' samples.

The chain has TRBV2 and TRBJ1-5, with D maybe TRBD1 (5 bases). Germline V gene lookup returns CDR1 SNHLY and CDR2 FYNNEI. The CDR3 loop spans 14 amino acids. V was trimmed by 11 bases and J by 5 bases, leaving 19 bases between them. The CDR3 spells CAGSVGGLDQPQHF. The CDR3 DNA sequence: TGTGCCGGGTCAGTCGGGGGGTTGGATCAGCCCCAGCATTTT.

The chain recombines TRBV5-4 with TRBJ2-1, with TRBD2 identical over 8 bases. This CDR3 region has 16 residues. CDR1 and CDR2 (germline): SGHNT, YYREEE (reference sequence). After removal of 4 bases from V and 3 bases from J, the junction contained 9 bases not matched to a gene. The CDR3 sequence: CASSPGGEKGYNEQFF. The CDR3, as DNA: TGTGCCAGCAGCCCCGGGGGGGAGAAGGGCTACAATGAGCAGTTCTTC.

The rearrangement joins TRBV25-1 to TRBJ1-3; 9 bases are a match to TRBD1. Germline assignment: CDR1 MGHDK and CDR2 SYGVNS. The V and J ends lost 1 base and 4 bases, in that order; junction bases with no gene match: 5. The CDR3 spans 16 residues. The CDR3 coding sequence is TGTGCCAGCAGTGAATTGGACAGGGGAAAGGGAAACACCATATATTTT. Translating gives CASSELDRGKGNTIYF. Full variable domain (outside the CDR3, taken from reference TRBV25-1 and TRBJ1-3): EADIYQTPRYLVIGTGKKITLECSQTMGHDKMYWYQQDPGMELHLIHYSYGVNSTEKGDLSSESTVSRIRTEHFPLTLESARPSHTSQYLCASSELDRGKGNTIYFGEGSWLTVV.

The chain is built from TRBV7-9 and TRBJ2-1; D call uncertain. V was cut by 1 base and J by 8 bases, with 18 bases left in between. The CDR3 extends over 16 amino acids. CDR1 is SEHNR, CDR2 FQNEAQ, per germline (reference sequence). CDR3 in DNA: TGTGCCAGCAGCTTAGTAAGCTTCCCCCCGTCCCATGAGCAGTTCTTC. Residues: CASSLVSFPPSHEQFF. Based on the CDR3 plus reference TRBV7-9 and TRBJ2-1, the full variable domain is DTGVSQNPRHKITKRGQNVTFRCDPISEHNRLYWYRQTLGQGPEFLTYFQNEAQLEKSRLLSDRFSAERPKGSFSTLEIQRTEQGDSAMYLCASSLVSFPPSHEQFFGPGTRLTVL.

This chain connects TRBV5-1 to TRBJ1-1; D not resolved. The V gene's germline CDR1 is SGHRS and CDR2 YFSETQ. The CDR3 is 13 amino acids. V lost 5 bases, J lost 6 bases, and 14 bases lay in between. The CDR3 loop is CASRRDEGAEAFF. Here the CDR3 DNA reads TGCGCCAGCAGACGAGACGAAGGCGCTGAAGCTTTCTTT. The full variable domain, its missing parts supplied by reference TRBV5-1 and TRBJ1-1, is KAGVTQTPRYLIKTRGQQVTLSCSPISGHRSVSWYQQTPGQGLQFLFEYFSETQRNKGNFPGRFSGRQFSNSRSEMNVSTLELGDSALYLCASRRDEGAEAFFGQGTRLTVV.

The chain is built from TRBV5-4 and TRBJ1-3, with D possibly matching TRBD1 (5 bases). The germline V gene encodes CDR1 SGHNT and CDR2 YYREEE (reference sequence). V dropped 2 bases and J dropped 2 bases, with 8 bases sitting between them. The CDR3 is 14 amino acids. CDR3 in DNA: TGTGCCAGCAGCTTCGGGACGCCTGGAAACACCATATATTTT. It specifies CASSFGTPGNTIYF.

The CDR3 DNA sequence: TGTGCCAGCAGCCCCAATCTTGGGAGCTACGAGCAGTACTTC. Amino acids: CASSPNLGSYEQYF. V and J are TRBV14 and TRBJ2-7; a possible D gene is TRBD2 (5 bases). Germline loops: CDR1 SGHDN, CDR2 FVKESK. Deletions cut 4 bases from V and 3 bases from J, with 13 bases between. The CDR3 spans 14 residues.

V gene TRBV28 combines with J gene TRBJ2-1; the D is unclear. V was clipped by 6 bases and J by 5 bases, with 11 bases between them. Germline V gene lookup returns CDR1 MDHEN and CDR2 SYDVKM. The CDR3 contains 13 residues. For the CDR3, the DNA is TGTGCCAGCAGGGAGACCCCTCACAATGAGCAGTTCTTC. Translated: CASRETPHNEQFF.

The gene calls are TRBV7-9 and TRBJ1-2; 10 bases are shared with TRBD1. The CDR3 loop spans 17 amino acids. J gave up 4 bases and V 4 bases, and 12 bases lay outside the gene matches. Per germline, CDR1 SEHNR and CDR2 FQNEAQ (reference sequence). CDR3 protein: CASSSPIIWTGGYGYTF. The CDR3 region has the DNA TGTGCCAGCAGCTCACCCATCATCTGGACAGGGGGCTATGGCTACACCTTC.

The chain employs TRBV5-1 and TRBJ2-2; D ambiguous. CDR1 and CDR2 from the germline V gene are SGHRS and YFSETQ. The CDR3 contains 13 residues. V lost 4 bases and J lost 2, with 6 bases in between. CDR3 sequence reads: CASSHPNTGELFF. CDR3 DNA: TGCGCCAGCAGCCACCCCAACACCGGGGAGCTGTTTTTT.

The J gene is TRBJ2-3, the V gene TRBV7-9, with 9 bases identical to TRBD2. V shed 5 bases, J shed 3 bases, and the junction held 3 bases outside the gene matches. Germline loops: CDR1 SEHNR, CDR2 FQNEAQ (reference sequence). The CDR3 runs 14 residues. The CDR3 DNA sequence: TGTGCCAGCAGCCCTAGCGGGAAGACAGATACGCAGTATTTT. This gives the protein CASSPSGKTDTQYF. Full variable domain (outside the CDR3, taken from reference TRBV7-9 and TRBJ2-3): DTGVSQNPRHKITKRGQNVTFRCDPISEHNRLYWYRQTLGQGPEFLTYFQNEAQLEKSRLLSDRFSAERPKGSFSTLEIQRTEQGDSAMYLCASSPSGKTDTQYFGPGTRLTVL.

The rearrangement links TRBV2 to TRBJ2-4; D uncertain. Germline assignment: CDR1 SNHLY and CDR2 FYNNEI. Trimming pared 3 bases from V and 6 bases from J, leaving 9 bases between. This CDR3 is built from 13 residues. The CDR3 region is CASSDFSTNIQYF. The CDR3, as DNA: TGTGCCAGCAGTGATTTTAGCACAAACATTCAGTACTTC.

V is TRBV5-6 and J is TRBJ2-3; D is undetermined. The CDR3 has 14 residues. Germline CDR1 reads SGHDT; CDR2 reads YYEEEE. The germline V and J ends were trimmed by 4 bases and 0 bases, with 9 bases remaining between them. The CDR3 sequence: CASSNRVSTDTQYF. CDR3 coding DNA: TGTGCCAGCAGCAACCGGGTGAGCACAGATACGCAGTATTTT.